The 9 T cell receptor beta chains below were found in one sample sequenced in a study of human T cells and chemical hapten exposure. Time point noted: patch test 1, 2 weeks after DPC sensitization. Treatment here: therapeutic diphenylcyclopropenone sensitization with weekly scalp DPC. Each CDR3 protein is one row after TCRdb ran MiXCR on the RACE reads. The table has tens of thousands of distinct CDR3 sequences, 10% seen once; the top ten hold around 1.5%. Specimen: whole blood, collected in connection with sensitization to the hapten diphenylcyclopropenone (DPC). The receptor set was obtained from a woman aged 50 to 60 with alopecia areata. Some clones in this sample may be carry-over from other donors' samples.

This clonotype was recorded at least ten times. The rearrangement links TRBV29-1 to TRBJ2-7; D perhaps matches TRBD1 (5 bases). There are 14 residues in the CDR3. Per germline, CDR1 SQVTM and CDR2 ANQGSEA. DNA for the CDR3: TGCTCAAGTCCCCCTCCCAGGGATAAGTCCGAGCAGTACTTC. It specifies CSSPPPRDKSEQYF.

This clonotype was seen a few times. The J gene is TRBJ1-3, the V gene TRBV28; TRBD1 aligns across 9 bases. Germline V gene lookup returns CDR1 MDHEN and CDR2 SYDVKM. This CDR3 has 13 residues. With 5 bases clipped from V and 11 bases from J, the junction kept 7 bases outside the gene matches. In DNA, the CDR3 is TGTGCCAGCAGTGTCGGGACAGGGTTGGCCATATATTTT. Translation: CASSVGTGLAIYF.

This clonotype was picked up many times. The genes are TRBV10-3 and TRBJ2-1; D is unclear. Germline-derived CDR1 and CDR2 are ENHRY and SYGVKD. V was trimmed by 6 bases and J by 7 bases, leaving 7 bases between them. The length of the CDR3 is 11 residues. The DNA for the CDR3 is TGTGCCATCAGGGCTAAGAATGAGCAGTTCTTC. It yields the protein CAIRAKNEQFF.

This clonotype was detected ten times or more. The chain employs TRBV9 and TRBJ2-7; the D gene is possibly TRBD1 (6 bases). Germline V gives CDR1 SGDLS, CDR2 YYNGEE. Trimming shortened V by 4 bases and J by 1 base, and 12 bases separated the two germline ends. CDR3 length equals 14 residues. This chain's CDR3 is CASSPQGISYEQYF. Written as DNA, the CDR3 is TGTGCCAGCAGCCCGCAGGGGATTTCCTACGAGCAGTACTTC.

This clonotype turned up a few times. The CDR3 DNA is TGTGCCAGCAGTTACTTGGGAAACACTGAAGCTTTCTTT. As protein: CASSYLGNTEAFF. This chain links TRBV6-5 with TRBJ1-1, with D hard to call. CDR1 is MNHEY, CDR2 SVGAGI, per germline. The CDR3 is made up of 13 amino acids. V lost 1 base and J lost 2, with 5 bases in between.

The rearrangement joins TRBV20-1 to TRBJ2-7, with D hard to call. Germline CDR1 is DFQATT and CDR2 is SNEGSKA (reference sequence). CDR3 size: 11 residues. With 7 bases removed from V and 2 bases from J, the gap between germline ends came to 9 bases. The CDR3 nucleotides read TGCAGTGTCGACAAAACCTACGAGCAGTACTTC. This codes for CSVDKTYEQYF.

In this sample, this clonotype turned up a few times. This chain connects TRBV29-1 to TRBJ2-1; weak D call: TRBD2 (6 bases). Germline V gene data show CDR1 as SQVTM and CDR2 as ANQGSEA. The CDR3 contains 10 residues. DNA for the CDR3: TGCAGTGGAGGAGGGTATGAGCAGTTCTTC. Amino acid sequence: CSGGGYEQFF.

This clonotype has a count of ten or more. V is TRBV20-1 and J is TRBJ2-5, with unresolved D. Per the germline V gene, CDR1 is DFQATT and CDR2 is SNEGSKA (reference sequence). Trimming pared 5 bases from V and 3 bases from J, leaving 13 bases between. The CDR3 consists of 13 residues. CDR3 nucleotides: TGCAGTGCTCCCCATACAGCTAAAGAGACCCAGTACTTC. Translated, it gives CSAPHTAKETQYF.

In regard to this clonotype: A much larger clone lies one base from this, so it may be a read error. The chain links TRBV7-9 to TRBJ2-3, with D perhaps TRBD2 (6 bases). The CDR3 loop spans 13 amino acids. V gave up 3 bases and J gave up 4 bases, with 8 bases separating them. Looked up from germline, CDR1 is SEHNR and CDR2 is FQNEAQ (reference sequence). CDR3 bases: TGTGCCAGCAGCTTTGGGGACTCAGATACGCAGTATTTT. The encoded protein is CASSFGDSDTQYF.